This is a list of T cell receptor beta chains from one sample in a study of early T cells in non-severe SARS-CoV-2 infection. TCRdb reprocessed the 5' RACE reads via MiXCR and lists one record per CDR3 protein. The sample lists approximately 42,000 distinct CDR3 sequences; around 6% were seen once. Sequences were obtained from whole blood. These receptors were taken from an adult who was a healthcare worker with PCR-confirmed SARS-CoV-2 infection or an uninfected control (not recorded which). Each CDR3 is given with its conserved first and last residue. Clone size, where shown, is once, few, many, or a class for clones that have expanded.

size	J	V	CDR3
-	TRBJ2-2	TRBV24-1	CATSDISVGRGTGELFF
many	TRBJ2-7	TRBV12-3/TRBV12-4	CASSLNGPYEQYF
many	TRBJ1-1	TRBV3-1	CASQQGTAEAFF
-	TRBJ1-1	TRBV2	CASNREGTENTEAFF
many	TRBJ2-5	TRBV6-1	CASSETGTGGSKTQYF
medium-sized	TRBJ1-4	TRBV6-5	CASSTPAGGNEKLFF
few	TRBJ1-4	TRBV5-4	CASSQRYTGRENEKLFF
many	TRBJ2-5	TRBV12-3/TRBV12-4	CASRWEDETQYF
many	TRBJ2-1	TRBV11-3	CASSHNVRGGNEQFF
many	TRBJ2-5	TRBV7-2	CASSPGKETQYF
many	TRBJ1-6	TRBV9	CASSALPGQGAPLHF
-	TRBJ1-6	TRBV6-1	CASSESGYNSPLHF
few	TRBJ2-3	TRBV28	CASMLPLAGTDTQYF
many	TRBJ1-1	TRBV12-3/TRBV12-4	CASSVTGLNTEAFF
many	TRBJ1-2	TRBV20-1	CSARDMGVLYGYTF
medium-sized	TRBJ2-3	TRBV2	CASRQGGLADTQYF
few	TRBJ2-1	TRBV14	CASSLIGGAYNEQFF
-	TRBJ2-2	TRBV30	CAWSVGADGELFF
-	TRBJ2-3	TRBV7-2	CATTGLAGRKNTDTQYF
many	TRBJ2-3	TRBV4-1	CASSQDWGGHNTDTQYF
-	TRBJ1-6	TRBV20-1	CSARDRRGTYNSPLHF
few	TRBJ1-2	TRBV2	CASSSTPNYGYTF
many	TRBJ2-5	TRBV15	CATRRLAEETQYF
-	TRBJ1-1	TRBV7-8	CASSILGSLMNTEAFF
many	TRBJ2-1	TRBV4-2	CASSQDPGQSYNEQFF
few	TRBJ1-3	TRBV5-5	CASSLVHVFSGNTIYF